This T cell receptor beta chain was recorded in a study of shared clonotypes between healthy human individuals. This CDR3 has 12 residues. Germline CDR1 and CDR2: GTSNPN and SVGIG (reference sequence). V lost 0 bases to trimming and J lost 7 bases, with 9 bases between them. TCRdb's table, derived via immunoSEQ multiplex PCR, lists solely in-frame clones and lacks some. The profile shows just over 2,000,000 clones, roughly 94% of them singletons. The material sequenced was naive CD4+ T cells sorted from blood. Sample subset: CD45RA+ positively selected. This TCR derives from a man between 18 and 29 years old in good health. The chain is built from TRBV30 and TRBJ2-5; TRBD1 or TRBD2 may be the D gene (5 bases each). In DNA form, the CDR3 reads TGTGCCTGGAGTGTCCCTGGGGGGACCCAGTACTTC. It specifies CAWSVPGGTQYF.